A selection of T cell receptor beta chains follows, all from one sample in a study of beta chain features in type 1 diabetes. Generated by immunoSEQ multiplex PCR, the TCRdb table keeps only in-frame clones and is missing some. There are 400,000 or so clones in the sample; 10% to 15% occur only once, and 0.0085% to 0.012% lies in the top ten. Sequenced input: naive CD4+ T cells from blood. The source is a woman aged 18-29 years with type 1 diabetes. The CDR3 runs from the conserved cysteine through the conserved F or W. A D gene is named only where the DNA matches it firmly. A clone size is listed for some rows: how often the clone was seen (once, few, many), or a class if it is expanded.

clone size: -
V gene: TRBV11-3
J gene: TRBJ2-3
D gene: -
CDR3 protein: CASSPTAGRDTQYF
CDR3 DNA: TGTGCCAGCAGCCCGACCGCGGGTAGGGATACGCAGTATTTT

clone size: -
V gene: TRBV2
J gene: TRBJ1-1
D gene: TRBD1
CDR3 protein: CASSVQGRRNTEAFF
CDR3 DNA: TGTGCCAGCAGTGTACAGGGGAGGCGGAACACTGAAGCTTTCTTT

clone size: -
V gene: TRBV5-4
J gene: TRBJ1-2
D gene: -
CDR3 protein: CASSGRVYGYTF
CDR3 DNA: TGTGCCAGCAGCGGCAGGGTCTATGGCTACACCTTC

clone size: -
V gene: TRBV5-4
J gene: TRBJ2-6
D gene: -
CDR3 protein: CASRNKDWGHPRFGANVLTF
CDR3 DNA: TGTGCCAGCAGGAATAAGGACTGGGGACACCCTCGTTTTGGGGCCAACGTCCTGACTTTC

clone size: few
V gene: TRBV6-6
J gene: TRBJ1-5
D gene: TRBD1
CDR3 protein: CASRPGQGASQPQHF
CDR3 DNA: TGTGCCAGCAGACCCGGGCAGGGGGCGTCTCAGCCCCAGCATTTT

clone size: few
V gene: TRBV5-6
J gene: TRBJ2-3
D gene: -
CDR3 protein: CASSLGGVADTQYF
CDR3 DNA: TGTGCCAGCAGCTTGGGCGGGGTCGCAGATACGCAGTATTTT

clone size: -
V gene: TRBV7-9
J gene: TRBJ1-2
D gene: -
CDR3 protein: CASSLRQAGVYGYTF
CDR3 DNA: TGTGCCAGCAGCTTACGCCAGGCAGGGGTTTATGGCTACACCTTC

clone size: -
V gene: TRBV7-9
J gene: TRBJ1-4
D gene: TRBD1
CDR3 protein: CASSTRGQRLFF
CDR3 DNA: TGTGCCAGCAGCACTAGGGGACAGAGACTGTTTTTT

clone size: few
V gene: TRBV28
J gene: TRBJ1-1
D gene: -
CDR3 protein: CASSYRVGNTEAFF
CDR3 DNA: TGTGCCAGCAGTTACAGGGTGGGGAACACTGAAGCTTTCTTT

clone size: -
V gene: TRBV2
J gene: TRBJ2-7
D gene: -
CDR3 protein: CASRERGYEQYF
CDR3 DNA: TGTGCCAGCAGGGAAAGGGGATACGAGCAGTACTTC

clone size: few
V gene: TRBV15
J gene: TRBJ2-2
D gene: -
CDR3 protein: CATSRDRVPGELFF
CDR3 DNA: TGTGCCACCAGCAGAGACAGGGTGCCCGGGGAGCTGTTTTTT

clone size: -
V gene: TRBV23-1
J gene: TRBJ1-5
D gene: -
CDR3 protein: CASSQSKAARACQPQHF
CDR3 DNA: TGCGCCAGCAGTCAATCGAAGGCGGCCAGGGCTTGTCAGCCCCAGCATTTT

clone size: -
V gene: TRBV7-3
J gene: TRBJ1-1
D gene: -
CDR3 protein: CASSLTGEANTEAFF
CDR3 DNA: TGTGCCAGCAGCTTAACAGGGGAGGCAAACACTGAAGCTTTCTTT

clone size: few
V gene: TRBV7-9
J gene: TRBJ1-1
D gene: -
CDR3 protein: CASSLQGGGTEAFF
CDR3 DNA: TGTGCCAGCAGCCTTCAGGGTGGTGGAACTGAAGCTTTCTTT

clone size: few
V gene: TRBV2
J gene: TRBJ1-2
D gene: -
CDR3 protein: CASTERFPGYTF
CDR3 DNA: TGTGCCAGCACCGAGCGGTTTCCTGGCTACACCTTC

clone size: once
V gene: TRBV11-2
J gene: TRBJ2-7
D gene: -
CDR3 protein: CASSTVRRYYEQYF
CDR3 DNA: TGTGCCAGCAGCACCGTCCGGAGGTACTACGAGCAGTACTTC

clone size: -
V gene: TRBV2
J gene: TRBJ1-1
D gene: -
CDR3 protein: CASSVDKWNTEAFF
CDR3 DNA: TGTGCCAGCAGCGTAGACAAGTGGAACACTGAAGCTTTCTTT

clone size: -
V gene: TRBV11-2
J gene: TRBJ1-1
D gene: -
CDR3 protein: CASSPFDSLNTEAFF
CDR3 DNA: TGTGCCAGCAGCCCTTTCGACAGCTTGAACACTGAAGCTTTCTTT

clone size: -
V gene: TRBV28
J gene: TRBJ1-2
D gene: TRBD1
CDR3 protein: CATRRGLGYGYTF
CDR3 DNA: TGTGCCACCCGCAGGGGGCTCGGCTATGGCTACACCTTC

clone size: -
V gene: TRBV25-1
J gene: TRBJ2-4
D gene: -
CDR3 protein: CASSDVGGYGKNIQYF
CDR3 DNA: TGTGCCAGCAGTGACGTTGGGGGGTACGGCAAAAACATTCAGTACTTC

clone size: -
V gene: TRBV25-1
J gene: TRBJ1-5
D gene: TRBD1
CDR3 protein: CASSESHRGNQPQHF
CDR3 DNA: TGTGCCAGCAGTGAATCCCACAGGGGGAATCAGCCCCAGCATTTT

clone size: few
V gene: TRBV4-3
J gene: TRBJ2-2
D gene: TRBD1
CDR3 protein: CASSQRTGFDTTGELFF
CDR3 DNA: TGCGCCAGCAGCCAACGGACAGGGTTCGACACCACCGGGGAGCTGTTTTTT

clone size: -
V gene: TRBV4-1
J gene: TRBJ1-5
D gene: TRBD1
CDR3 protein: CASSQGRQGSNQPQHF
CDR3 DNA: TGCGCCAGCAGCCAAGGAAGACAGGGAAGCAATCAGCCCCAGCATTTT

clone size: -
V gene: TRBV7-2
J gene: TRBJ2-5
D gene: -
CDR3 protein: CASEEPPKTQYF
CDR3 DNA: TGTGCCAGCGAGGAGCCCCCGAAGACCCAGTACTTC

clone size: -
V gene: TRBV10-3
J gene: TRBJ2-7
D gene: -
CDR3 protein: CAIRRGSYEQYF
CDR3 DNA: TGTGCCATCAGAAGGGGATCCTACGAGCAGTACTTC

clone size: few
V gene: TRBV30
J gene: TRBJ2-1
D gene: TRBD2
CDR3 protein: CAWSRSGSGDNEQFF
CDR3 DNA: TGTGCCTGGAGTCGAAGCGGGAGCGGTGACAATGAGCAGTTCTTC

clone size: -
V gene: TRBV7-9
J gene: TRBJ2-1
D gene: TRBD2
CDR3 protein: CASSLFSTGGNNEQFF
CDR3 DNA: TGTGCCAGCAGCTTATTCAGTACGGGGGGTAACAATGAGCAGTTCTTC

clone size: few
V gene: TRBV7-9
J gene: TRBJ2-1
D gene: TRBD1
CDR3 protein: CASSSGQTSYNEQFF
CDR3 DNA: TGTGCCAGCAGCTCGGGACAGACCTCCTACAATGAGCAGTTCTTC

clone size: few
V gene: TRBV5-1
J gene: TRBJ1-5
D gene: TRBD1
CDR3 protein: CASSPGQNNQPQHF
CDR3 DNA: TGCGCCAGCAGCCCGGGACAGAACAATCAGCCCCAGCATTTT

clone size: few
V gene: TRBV11-2
J gene: TRBJ2-7
D gene: -
CDR3 protein: CASSLAHLAKDEQYF
CDR3 DNA: TGTGCCAGCAGCTTAGCCCACCTAGCGAAGGACGAGCAGTACTTC

clone size: few
V gene: TRBV7-9
J gene: TRBJ2-1
D gene: -
CDR3 protein: CASSLAGLGRLEQFF
CDR3 DNA: TGTGCCAGCAGCTTAGCGGGACTGGGTCGCCTTGAGCAGTTCTTC